Below, one T cell receptor beta chain is given with its context. Its antigen remains unidentified. Germline-derived CDR1 and CDR2 are SGHKS and YYEKEE (reference sequence). The CDR3 runs 15 residues. Trimming cost V 4 bases and J 5 bases, with 16 bases left between them. Using a J-beta primer mix together with a sample-barcoded 5' primer, a second PCR was run for about 6 to 12 cycles. Template switching added a 12-random-nucleotide identifier to every cDNA molecule. In TCRdb, the 5' RACE reads were re-called with MiXCR into one record per CDR3 protein. Of over 600,000 distinct CDR3 sequences listed, more than 55% are singletons. This sample is drawn from a study of blood T cells in healthy people across ages. Extraction yielded at least 5 micrograms of total RNA per sample. Overall study findings and caveats: Possibly, changes in expanded clonotypes were confounded because donor CMV status was unknown. In long-lived donors, naive CD4+ cell counts and diversity exceeded those of aged donors.

J is TRBJ1-5 and V is TRBV5-5; no clear D. Sequencing was carried out using blood. The TCR was taken from a man aged 40-50 years in good health. The CDR3 DNA follows: TGTGCCAGCAGCGCCGGAGGATATCATTATCAGCCCCAGCATTTT. Protein sequence: CASSAGGYHYQPQHF.